This T cell receptor beta chain stems from a study of blood T cell repertoires in COVID-19. Data came from immunoSEQ multiplex PCR; TCRdb stores just in-frame clones and leaves some out. The sample contains 200,000 or so clones, approximately 91% of which appear only once. Trimming cost V 0 bases and J 6 bases; bases outside gene matches: 4. Germline V gene lookup returns CDR1 SGHRS and CDR2 YFSETQ. The CDR3 covers 15 residues. Sequencing used peripheral blood. This receptor was taken from a woman aged 55-70 years with acute or convalescent COVID-19. The chain recombines TRBV5-1 with TRBJ2-4; 9 bases match TRBD1. The CDR3 sequence: CASSLDGTGLNIQYF. In DNA form, the CDR3 reads TGCGCCAGCAGCTTGGATGGGACAGGGTTAAACATTCAGTACTTC. The complete variable domain, with remaining parts taken from reference TRBV5-1 and TRBJ2-4, reads KAGVTQTPRYLIKTRGQQVTLSCSPISGHRSVSWYQQTPGQGLQFLFEYFSETQRNKGNFPGRFSGRQFSNSRSEMNVSTLELGDSALYLCASSLDGTGLNIQYFGAGTRLSVL.